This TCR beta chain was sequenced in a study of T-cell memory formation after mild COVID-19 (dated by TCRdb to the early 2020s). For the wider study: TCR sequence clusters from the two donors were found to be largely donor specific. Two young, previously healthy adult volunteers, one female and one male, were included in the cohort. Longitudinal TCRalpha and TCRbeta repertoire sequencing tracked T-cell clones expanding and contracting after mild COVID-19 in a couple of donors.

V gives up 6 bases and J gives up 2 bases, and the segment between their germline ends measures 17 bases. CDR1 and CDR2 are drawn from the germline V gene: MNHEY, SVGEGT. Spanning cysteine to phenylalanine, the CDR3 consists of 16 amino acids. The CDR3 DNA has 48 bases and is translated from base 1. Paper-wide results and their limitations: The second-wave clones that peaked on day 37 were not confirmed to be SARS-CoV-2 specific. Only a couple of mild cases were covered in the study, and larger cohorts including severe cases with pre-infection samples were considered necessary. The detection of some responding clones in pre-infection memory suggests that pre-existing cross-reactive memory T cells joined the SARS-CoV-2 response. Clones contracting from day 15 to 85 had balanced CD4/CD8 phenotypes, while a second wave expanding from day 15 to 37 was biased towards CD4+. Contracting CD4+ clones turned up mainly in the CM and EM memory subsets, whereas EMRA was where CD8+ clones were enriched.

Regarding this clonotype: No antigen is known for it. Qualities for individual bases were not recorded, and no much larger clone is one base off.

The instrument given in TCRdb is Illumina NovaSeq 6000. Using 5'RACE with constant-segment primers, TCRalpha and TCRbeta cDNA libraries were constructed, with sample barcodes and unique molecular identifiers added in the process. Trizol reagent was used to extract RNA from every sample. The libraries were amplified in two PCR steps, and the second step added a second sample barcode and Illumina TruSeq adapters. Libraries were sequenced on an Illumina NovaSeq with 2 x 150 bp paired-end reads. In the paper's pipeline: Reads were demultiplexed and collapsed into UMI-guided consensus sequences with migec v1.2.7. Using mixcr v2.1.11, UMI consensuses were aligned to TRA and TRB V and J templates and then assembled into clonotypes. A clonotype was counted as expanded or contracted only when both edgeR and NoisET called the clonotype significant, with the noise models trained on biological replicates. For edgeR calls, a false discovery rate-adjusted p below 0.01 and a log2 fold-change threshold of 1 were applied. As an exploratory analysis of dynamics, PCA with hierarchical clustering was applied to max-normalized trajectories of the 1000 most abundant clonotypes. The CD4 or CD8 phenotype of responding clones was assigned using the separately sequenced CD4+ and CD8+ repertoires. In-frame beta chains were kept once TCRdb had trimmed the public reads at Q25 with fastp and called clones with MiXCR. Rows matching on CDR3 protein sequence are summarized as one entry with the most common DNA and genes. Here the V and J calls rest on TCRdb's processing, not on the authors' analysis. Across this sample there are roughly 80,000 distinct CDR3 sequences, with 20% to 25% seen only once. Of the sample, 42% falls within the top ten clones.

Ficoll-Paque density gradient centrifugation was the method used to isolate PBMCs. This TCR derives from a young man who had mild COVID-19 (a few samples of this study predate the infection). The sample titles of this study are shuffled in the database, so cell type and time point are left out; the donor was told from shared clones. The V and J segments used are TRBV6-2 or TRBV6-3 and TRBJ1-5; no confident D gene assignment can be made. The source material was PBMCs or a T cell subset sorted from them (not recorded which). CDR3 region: CASSRLVSEGNQPQHF. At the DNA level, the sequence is TGTGCCAGCAGCCGACTTGTAAGTGAGGGCAATCAGCCCCAGCATTTT.